These 24 T cell receptor beta chains share one sample of origin, sequenced in a study of T cell changes during pregnancy in multiple sclerosis. Using immunoSEQ multiplex PCR, the repertoire was profiled, and TCRdb retains in-frame clones only, with some absent. In the table there are about 28,000 clones, roughly 91% of which are singletons. The sequenced sample was CD4+ T cells from peripheral blood mononuclear cells, obtained in the first trimester of pregnancy. The receptors shown here come from a female donor in good health, enrolled as a control in a pregnancy study.

V gene TRBV19 combines with J gene TRBJ1-3; D is unclear. The germline V gene has CDR1 LNHDA and CDR2 SQIVND (reference sequence). This CDR3 comprises 13 residues. V lost 7 bases to trimming and J lost 8 bases, with 15 bases between them. CDR3 DNA sequence: TGTGCCAGTAAAGAACAGCCCCAAGACACCATATATTTT. This gives the protein CASKEQPQDTIYF.

The gene calls are TRBV20-1 and TRBJ1-1; no firm D call. Germline CDR1 reads DFQATT; CDR2 reads SNEGSKA (reference sequence). The CDR3 contains 11 residues. V was cut by 7 bases and J by 1 base, with 7 bases left in between. The CDR3, as DNA: TGCAGTGTTCTGAGGAACACTGAAGCTTTCTTT. This codes for CSVLRNTEAFF.

V gene TRBV9 combines with J gene TRBJ2-5, with D perhaps matching TRBD1 (5 bases). Per germline, CDR1 SGDLS and CDR2 YYNGEE. Trimming cost V 0 bases and J 3 bases, with 12 bases left between them. This CDR3 comprises 15 residues. The DNA of the CDR3 is TGTGCCAGCAGCGTAGGGACATTGGAGAAAGAGACCCAGTACTTC. Its translation: CASSVGTLEKETQYF.

Written as DNA, the CDR3 is TGTGCCAGCAGCGGGCCGACGGGGGGCGATGATACGCAGTATTTT. Amino acids: CASSGPTGGDDTQYF. The chain links TRBV5-4 to TRBJ2-3; D possibly corresponds to TRBD2 (7 bases). Looked up from germline, CDR1 is SGHNT and CDR2 is YYREEE (reference sequence). This CDR3 is built from 15 residues. Deletions cut 4 bases from V and 6 bases from J, with 18 bases between. The variable domain in full, completed from reference TRBV5-4 and TRBJ2-3, reads ETGVTQSPTHLIKTRGQQVTLRCSSQSGHNTVSWYQQALGQGPQFIFQYYREEENGRGNFPPRFSGLQFPNYSSELNVNALELDDSALYLCASSGPTGGDDTQYFGPGTRLTVL.

The V and J genes are TRBV4-1 and TRBJ2-6, with D tentatively TRBD1 (5 bases). V was cut by 0 bases and J by 4 bases, with 7 bases left in between. Germline V gene data show CDR1 as MGHRA and CDR2 as YSYEKL. This CDR3 has 15 amino acids. The CDR3 spells CASSQEGLGANVLTF. The CDR3 DNA is TGCGCCAGCAGCCAAGAGGGGCTGGGGGCCAACGTCCTGACTTTC.

The rearrangement links TRBV29-1 to TRBJ1-1; 10 bases are a match to TRBD1. This CDR3 is 14 amino acids long. In germline, CDR1 is SQVTM, CDR2 ANQGSEA. With 4 bases clipped from V and 5 bases from J, the junction kept 7 bases outside the gene matches. This CDR3 is CSVGPGQGRTEAFF. In DNA form, the CDR3 reads TGCAGCGTTGGACCGGGACAGGGGAGGACTGAAGCTTTCTTT.

Points on this clone: Mismatch with germline at one junction end may stem from a read error. V usage is TRBV7-7 and J usage is TRBJ2-3, with 12 bases lining up with TRBD2. This CDR3 has 18 amino acids. Germline loops: CDR1 SSHAT, CDR2 FNYEAQ (reference sequence). The CDR3 is CASSSGTSGSLSTDTQYF. In DNA, the CDR3 is TGTGCTAGCAGCTCCGGGACTAGCGGGTCTCTAAGTACAGATACGCAGTATTTT.

This rearrangement joins TRBV5-1 to TRBJ2-7, with TRBD1 matching 8 bases. V shed 3 bases and J 0 bases; nucleotides not matched to a gene: 5. Germline loops: CDR1 SGHRS, CDR2 YFSETQ. CDR3 length: 15 amino acids. The CDR3 protein is CASSYGQGGSYEQYF. CDR3 sequence (DNA): TGCGCCAGCAGCTACGGACAGGGAGGCTCCTACGAGCAGTACTTC.

The chain recombines TRBV9 with TRBJ2-5; D is uncertain. V shed 4 bases and J shed 0 bases, with 7 bases lying between them. CDR1 is SGDLS and CDR2 is YYNGEE in the germline V gene. This CDR3 spans 13 amino acids. CDR3 sequence (DNA): TGTGCCAGCAGCCTCCAGTACCAAGAGACCCAGTACTTC. This translates into CASSLQYQETQYF.

This rearrangement joins TRBV7-2 to TRBJ2-7, with 11 bases lining up with TRBD2. Unmatched junction bases numbered 3, after V lost 8 bases and J lost 3 bases. This CDR3 is built from 13 residues. The germline CDR1 and CDR2 sequences are SGHTA and FQGNSA. In nucleotides, the CDR3 is TGTGCCAGCGGACTAGCGGGTCTCTACGAGCAGTACTTC. Translation gives CASGLAGLYEQYF. The full variable domain, completed using reference TRBV7-2 and TRBJ2-7, is GAGVSQSPSNKVTEKGKDVELRCDPISGHTALYWYRQSLGQGLEFLIYFQGNSAPDKSGLPSDRFSAERTGGSVSTLTIQRTQQEDSAVYLCASGLAGLYEQYFGPGTRLTVT.

CDR3 bases: TGTGCCAGCAGTGCGCAGTGGACTCCTGGAAACACCATATATTTT. Amino acid sequence: CASSAQWTPGNTIYF. The chain carries TRBV6-6 and TRBJ1-3, with D hard to call. CDR3 size: 15 residues. CDR1 and CDR2 (germline): MNHNY, SVGAGI (reference sequence). Trimming cost V 5 bases and J 2 bases, with 13 bases left between them.

This chain uses TRBV5-1 with TRBJ2-7; 12 bases are a match to TRBD1. V dropped 6 bases and J dropped 4; count of bases not matched to a gene: 14. Germline CDR1 reads SGHRS; CDR2 reads YFSETQ. The length of the CDR3 is 17 residues. DNA for the CDR3: TGCGCCAGCACCTACGGGACAGGGGGCTTTCTCGCTTACGAGCAGTACTTC. As protein: CASTYGTGGFLAYEQYF.

The chain employs TRBV5-6 and TRBJ2-1; D is uncertain. There are 11 residues in the CDR3. CDR1 and CDR2 from the germline V gene are SGHDT and YYEEEE. V was clipped by 4 bases and J by 5 bases, with 4 bases between them. The CDR3 spells CASSAHNEQFF. The CDR3 bases are TGTGCCAGCAGCGCGCACAATGAGCAGTTCTTC.

The rearrangement links TRBV2 to TRBJ1-5, with D tentatively TRBD1 (5 bases). CDR1 and CDR2 (germline): SNHLY, FYNNEI. The V end was cut by 4 bases, the J end by 0 bases, with 7 bases between. This CDR3 is 14 amino acids long. CDR3 coding DNA: TGTGCCAGCAGTGGACAGCCTAGCAATCAGCCCCAGCATTTT. It yields the protein CASSGQPSNQPQHF.

The V call is TRBV27, the J call TRBJ1-1, with a weak D call TRBD1 (6 bases). CDR1 and CDR2 from the germline V gene are MNHEY and SMNVEV (reference sequence). V was trimmed by 3 bases and J by 11 bases, leaving 19 bases between them. The CDR3 loop spans 14 amino acids. In nucleotides, the CDR3 is TGTGCCAGCAGTTTGGGGGCAGGGGCCCTATTGGCTTTCTTT. It specifies CASSLGAGALLAFF.

This chain links TRBV28 with TRBJ2-1; TRBD2 matches at 9 bases. V shed 10 bases, J shed 10 bases, and the junction held 11 bases outside the gene matches. The V gene's germline CDR1 is MDHEN and CDR2 SYDVKM. The CDR3 has 13 amino acids. CDR3 sequence reads: CATGGGGAGEQFF. CDR3 in DNA: TGTGCCACTGGAGGCGGGGGGGCAGGAGAGCAGTTCTTC.

The chain carries TRBV4-1 and TRBJ2-5; 10 positions match TRBD1. The CDR3 covers 20 residues. Germline CDR1 and CDR2: MGHRA and YSYEKL. Losses at the gene ends were 4 bases for V and 1 base for J; bases not matched to a gene: 18. DNA for the CDR3: TGCGCCAGCAGCCCGACTTTCCGCACCGGGACAGGGGTCATCCAAGAGACCCAGTACTTC. This codes for CASSPTFRTGTGVIQETQYF.

The J gene is TRBJ2-7, the V gene TRBV4-2, with 7 bases matching TRBD2. The CDR3 is 16 amino acids. Germline V lookup: CDR1 LGHNA, CDR2 YNFKEQ. J was trimmed by 4 bases and V by 4 bases; bases with no gene match: 13. Here the CDR3 DNA reads TGTGCCAGCAGCCCCACACGGGGGAGGGCCGCTTACGAGCAGTACTTC. Protein: CASSPTRGRAAYEQYF.

The chain combines TRBV4-1 with TRBJ2-7; D not certain. Trimming cost V 1 base and J 1 base, with 5 bases left between them. The CDR3 has 13 residues. CDR1 and CDR2 from the germline V gene are MGHRA and YSYEKL. The CDR3 is CASSQAGSYEQYF. In DNA, the CDR3 is TGCGCCAGCAGCCAAGCGGGTTCCTACGAGCAGTACTTC.

The chain carries TRBV21-1 and TRBJ1-5; the D call in the table, TRBD1, was not verified against the DNA. TRBV21-1 is a documented pseudogene. The CDR3 is 15 amino acids. The CDR3 sequence: CASRNDHRESQPQHF. In nucleotides, the CDR3 is TGTGCCAGCAGGAACGATCACAGGGAAAGCCAGCCCCAGCATTTT.

The rearrangement joins TRBV5-1 to TRBJ2-5, with 9 nucleotides matching TRBD2. Trimming at V came to 3 bases and at J to 4 bases, leaving 7 bases not matched to a gene. Germline CDR1 and CDR2: SGHRS and YFSETQ. This CDR3 spans 15 amino acids. CDR3 nucleotides: TGCGCCAGCAGCTACACGGCGGGGGGGCCAGAGACCCAGTACTTC. Its protein product is CASSYTAGGPETQYF. The variable domain in full, with the rest retrieved from reference TRBV5-1 and TRBJ2-5, is KAGVTQTPRYLIKTRGQQVTLSCSPISGHRSVSWYQQTPGQGLQFLFEYFSETQRNKGNFPGRFSGRQFSNSRSEMNVSTLELGDSALYLCASSYTAGGPETQYFGPGTRLLVL.

This chain connects TRBV29-1 to TRBJ2-7; TRBD1 matches at 12 bases. Germline V gives CDR1 SQVTM, CDR2 ANQGSEA. CDR3 length equals 13 residues. The V segment lost 6 bases and the J segment 4 bases; nucleotides outside the gene matches: 4. The CDR3 here is CSVPGQGAYEQYF. CDR3 DNA: TGCAGCGTCCCGGGACAGGGGGCTTACGAGCAGTACTTC.

The chain carries TRBV29-1 and TRBJ2-1; 13 nucleotides agree with TRBD2. Unmatched junction bases numbered 14, after V lost 5 bases and J lost 7 bases. This CDR3 has 17 residues. Per germline, CDR1 SQVTM and CDR2 ANQGSEA. The CDR3 DNA follows: TGCAGCGTTTCGGGACTAGCGGGATTTCGAGCGGAGAATGAGCAGTTCTTC. This codes for CSVSGLAGFRAENEQFF.

The chain employs TRBV5-1 and TRBJ1-5; 7 bases are a match to TRBD1. V dropped 5 bases and J dropped 6; count of bases not matched to a gene: 8. This CDR3 has 14 amino acids. Germline loops: CDR1 SGHRS, CDR2 YFSETQ. CDR3 nucleotides: TGCGCCAGCAGTACAGGGACAGAGGGTCAGCCCCAGCATTTT. Translated, it gives CASSTGTEGQPQHF.